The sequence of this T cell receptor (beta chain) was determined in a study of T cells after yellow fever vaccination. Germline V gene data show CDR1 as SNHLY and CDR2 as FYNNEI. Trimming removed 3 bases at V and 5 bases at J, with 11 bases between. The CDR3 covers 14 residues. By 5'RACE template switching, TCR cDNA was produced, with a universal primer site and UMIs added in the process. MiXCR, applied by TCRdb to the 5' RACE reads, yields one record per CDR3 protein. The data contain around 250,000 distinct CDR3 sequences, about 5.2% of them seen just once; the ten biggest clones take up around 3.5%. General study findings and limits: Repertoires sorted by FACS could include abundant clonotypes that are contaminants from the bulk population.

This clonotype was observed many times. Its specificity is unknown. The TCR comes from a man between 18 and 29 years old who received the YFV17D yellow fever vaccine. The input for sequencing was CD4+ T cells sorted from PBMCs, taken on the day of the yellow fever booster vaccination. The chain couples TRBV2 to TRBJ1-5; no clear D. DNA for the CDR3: TGTGCCAGCAGTGAGGGTATCGGCGATCAGCCCCAGCATTTT. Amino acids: CASSEGIGDQPQHF.